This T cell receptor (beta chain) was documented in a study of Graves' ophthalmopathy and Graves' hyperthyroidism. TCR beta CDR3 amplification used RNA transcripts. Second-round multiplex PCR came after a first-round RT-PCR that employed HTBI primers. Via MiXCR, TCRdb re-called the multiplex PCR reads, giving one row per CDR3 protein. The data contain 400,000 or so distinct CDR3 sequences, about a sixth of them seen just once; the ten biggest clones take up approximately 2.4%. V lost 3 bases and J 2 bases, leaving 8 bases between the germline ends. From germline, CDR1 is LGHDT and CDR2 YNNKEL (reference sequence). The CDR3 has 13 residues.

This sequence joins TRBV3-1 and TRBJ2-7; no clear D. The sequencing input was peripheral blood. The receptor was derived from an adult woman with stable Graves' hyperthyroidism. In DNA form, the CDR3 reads TGTGCCAGCAGCCAGGATGTTACCTACGAGCAGTACTTC. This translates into CASSQDVTYEQYF.